The subject of this entry is one TCR beta chain. This sample was included in a study of blood T cell repertoires in COVID-19. Ages ranged from about 18 to 89 years, with residence in some 25 US areas. This CDR3 region has 15 residues. Germline V gives CDR1 SGHNT, CDR2 YYREEE (reference sequence). Trimming cost V 0 bases and J 4 bases; bases outside gene matches: 6. Assay: immunoSEQ multiplex PCR; the TCRdb copy retains only in-frame clones and omits some. The table records 300,000 to 350,000 clones, 86% of them present only once. The sequencing input was PBMCs or T cells enriched from blood (not recorded which). This TCR was sampled from a woman aged 40 to 55 with acute COVID-19. V gene TRBV5-4 combines with J gene TRBJ1-2; 7 bases are a match to TRBD1. CDR3 amino acids: CASSLEGGPGYGYTF. The CDR3 coding sequence is TGTGCCAGCAGCTTGGAAGGGGGCCCGGGCTATGGCTACACCTTC.